This T cell receptor beta chain stems from a study of T cells in Graves' hyperthyroidism and ophthalmopathy. The CDR3 spans 16 residues. Germline values: CDR1 SGHVS, CDR2 FQNEAQ. V lost 6 bases to trimming and J lost 0 bases; unmatched junction nucleotides: 8. Authors of the study amplified TCR beta CDR3 regions from RNA transcripts. The TCR CDR3 was amplified in a first-round RT-PCR using the HTBI primer set. TCRdb re-called the multiplex PCR reads with MiXCR, one entry per CDR3 protein. The sample has approximately 640,000 distinct CDR3 sequences, roughly 46% seen once; the top ten hold less than 9%. It was uncontrolled infection, other autoimmune disease, pregnancy or lactation that excluded patients. Diagnostic assessment was based on clinical symptoms, serum thyroxine and TRAb, thyroid ultrasound and orbital computed tomography.

Sequencing input: peripheral blood or thyroid tissue (not recorded which). The chain joins TRBV7-8 to TRBJ2-7; TRBD2 matches at 10 bases. This TCR came from an adult man with Graves' disease, either hyperthyroidism or ophthalmopathy (not recorded which). The DNA for the CDR3 is TGTGCCAGCAGTGCCGGACTAGCGGTAAACTCCTACGAGCAGTACTTC. The encoded protein is CASSAGLAVNSYEQYF.